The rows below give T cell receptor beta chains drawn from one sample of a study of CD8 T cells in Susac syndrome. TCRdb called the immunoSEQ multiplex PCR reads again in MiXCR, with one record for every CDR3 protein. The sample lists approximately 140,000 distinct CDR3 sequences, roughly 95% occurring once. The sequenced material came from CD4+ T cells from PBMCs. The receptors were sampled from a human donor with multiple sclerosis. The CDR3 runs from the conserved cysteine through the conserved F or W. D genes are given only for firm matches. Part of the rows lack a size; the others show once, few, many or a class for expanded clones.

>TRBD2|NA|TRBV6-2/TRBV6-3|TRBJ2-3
TGTGCCAGCAGTCCGGGACTAGCGGGGTTAGATACGCAGTATTTT
CASSPGLAGLDTQYF
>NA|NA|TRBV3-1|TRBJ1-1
TGTGCCAGCAGCCAAGTCACAGGGCTGTTAATGAACACTGAAGCTTTCTTT
CASSQVTGLLMNTEAFF
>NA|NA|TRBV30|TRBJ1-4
TGTGCCTGGAGTGTACGGTCGGGACGGACTAATGAAAAACTGTTTTTT
CAWSVRSGRTNEKLFF
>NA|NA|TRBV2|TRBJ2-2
TGTGCCAGCATTTTTACCAAGAACACCGGGGAGCTGTTTTTT
CASIFTKNTGELFF
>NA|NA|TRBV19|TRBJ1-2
TGTGCCAGTAGTATGAGAGGACCCGATGGCTACACCTTC
CASSMRGPDGYTF
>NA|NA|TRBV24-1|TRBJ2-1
TGTGCCACCAGTGATCGGGGTAGTGACTTCAATGAGCAGTTCTTC
CATSDRGSDFNEQFF
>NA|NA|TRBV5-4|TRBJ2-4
TGTGCCAGCAGCGGTCACAGGGCTGGAAACATTCAGTACTTC
CASSGHRAGNIQYF
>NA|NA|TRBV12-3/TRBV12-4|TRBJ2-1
TGTGCCAGCAGTTCTGCCTCCTACAATGAGCAGTTCTTC
CASSSASYNEQFF
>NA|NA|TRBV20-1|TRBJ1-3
TGCAGTGCTAGAGATCTTGACCCTAATAGTGGAAACACCATATATTTT
CSARDLDPNSGNTIYF
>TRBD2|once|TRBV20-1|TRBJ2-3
TGCAGCGGCGGGGGAATCACAGATACGCAGTATTTT
CSGGGITDTQYF
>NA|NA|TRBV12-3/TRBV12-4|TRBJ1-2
TGTGCCAGCAGCCGATTTCAACAGGGAAACTATGGCTACACCTTC
CASSRFQQGNYGYTF
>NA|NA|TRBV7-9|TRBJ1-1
TGTGCCAGCAGCTCCCGGGGACAAATCACGGGGAACACTGAAGCTTTCTTT
CASSSRGQITGNTEAFF
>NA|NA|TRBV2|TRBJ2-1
TGTGCCAGCAGTGAAGGGGGGTCGGGGACCGAGAACAATGAGCAGTTCTTC
CASSEGGSGTENNEQFF
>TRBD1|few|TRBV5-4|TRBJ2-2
TGTGCCAGCAGCCGGGACAGGGTGGTCGGGGAGCTGTTTTTT
CASSRDRVVGELFF
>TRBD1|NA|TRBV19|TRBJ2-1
TGTGCCAGTAGTAGGACAGGGTACGGGGATGAGCAGTTCTTC
CASSRTGYGDEQFF
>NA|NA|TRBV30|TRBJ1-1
TGTGCCTGGAGTCGCCCTGCTGAAGCTTTCTTT
CAWSRPAEAFF
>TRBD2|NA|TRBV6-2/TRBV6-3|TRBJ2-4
TGTGCCACCCGCGGGGGGCCAAAAAACATTCAGTACTTC
CATRGGPKNIQYF
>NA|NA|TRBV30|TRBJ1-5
TGTGCCTGGAGTTCAGGGGTAGACCAGCCCCAGCATTTT
CAWSSGVDQPQHF
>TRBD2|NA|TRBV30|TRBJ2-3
TGTGCCTGGAGTTCGGGACTAGCGGGGGGGCAGGGAGATACGCAGTATTTT
CAWSSGLAGGQGDTQYF
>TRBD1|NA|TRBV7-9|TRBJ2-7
TGTGCCAGCAGCTTTCAGGGGGCGCACGAGCAGTACTTC
CASSFQGAHEQYF
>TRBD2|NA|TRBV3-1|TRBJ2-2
TGTGCCAGCCGCCGGACTAGCGCCAACGGGGAGCTGTTTTTT
CASRRTSANGELFF
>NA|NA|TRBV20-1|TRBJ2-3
TGCAGTGCTGCCCGGAGTACCGAGGAGTATTTT
CSAARSTEEYF
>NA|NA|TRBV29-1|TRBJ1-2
TGCAGCGGCTCAGGGGATAAGCTTGGTGGCTACACCTTC
CSGSGDKLGGYTF
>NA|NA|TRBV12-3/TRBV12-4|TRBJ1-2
TGTGCCAGCAGTCCAAGTAAGGTCCACACCTTC
CASSPSKVHTF
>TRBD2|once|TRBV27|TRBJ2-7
TGTGCCAGCAGTTTTCTAGCGGGAGGTACCTACGAGCAGTACTTC
CASSFLAGGTYEQYF
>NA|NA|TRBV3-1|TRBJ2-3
TGTGCCAGCATGAGAGACGGCACAGATACGCAGTATTTT
CASMRDGTDTQYF
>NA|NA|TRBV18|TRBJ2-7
TGTGCCAGCTCACCGGAGGACGAGCAGTACTTC
CASSPEDEQYF
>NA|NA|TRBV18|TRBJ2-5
TGTGCCAGCAACAGGGCGAGTCAAGAGACCCAGTACTTC
CASNRASQETQYF
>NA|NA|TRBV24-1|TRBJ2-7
TGTGCCACCAGTGATTGGAACTCCTACGAGCAGTACTTC
CATSDWNSYEQYF
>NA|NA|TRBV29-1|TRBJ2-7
TGCAGCGTTGGAAGTATATACAGCTCCTACGAGCAGTACTTC
CSVGSIYSSYEQYF
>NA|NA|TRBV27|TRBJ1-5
TGTGCCAGCAGTTTAAGGGGGAGCAATCAGCCCCAGCATTTT
CASSLRGSNQPQHF
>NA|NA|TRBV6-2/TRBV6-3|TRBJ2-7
TGTGCCAGCAGTAAGGGATTCTACGAGCAGTACTTC
CASSKGFYEQYF
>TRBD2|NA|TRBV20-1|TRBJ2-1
TGCAGTGCTAGAGATCGGGCTAGCGGGAGGTTCAATGAGCAGTTCTTC
CSARDRASGRFNEQFF
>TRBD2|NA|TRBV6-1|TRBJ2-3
TGTGCCAGCAGGAGTCCCGTTAGCGGGACCGGGGGCACGCAGTATTTT
CASRSPVSGTGGTQYF
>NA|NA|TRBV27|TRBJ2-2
TGTGCCAGCAGTTTTCGACAGCACACCGGGGAGCTGTTTTTT
CASSFRQHTGELFF
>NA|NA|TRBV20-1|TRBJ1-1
TGCAGTGCTAGAGAAGGTAGGATGAACACTGAAGCTTTCTTT
CSAREGRMNTEAFF
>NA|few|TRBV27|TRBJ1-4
TGTGCCAGCAAACAGGGAGGAACTAATGAAAAACTGTTTTTT
CASKQGGTNEKLFF
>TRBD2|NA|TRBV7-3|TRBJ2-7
TGTGCCAGCAGCCAAGCGGGAGGGCCAGTAGAGCAGTACTTC
CASSQAGGPVEQYF
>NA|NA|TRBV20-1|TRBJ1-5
TGCAGTGCTAACAGGGATGGGATTCAGCCCCAGCATTTT
CSANRDGIQPQHF
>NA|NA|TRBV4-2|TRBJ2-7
TGTGCCAGCAGCCAAGATCCCGGGGTTCGTAGCGACCGTACCTACGAGCAGTACTTC
CASSQDPGVRSDRTYEQYF